The rows below give T cell receptor beta chains drawn from one sample of a study of blood T cell repertoires in COVID-19. Produced via immunoSEQ multiplex PCR; TCRdb's table is partial and in-frame only. The sample has about 130,000 clones; about 85% are singletons. The sequencing input was peripheral blood. The receptor set was obtained from a woman aged 80 or older with acute or convalescent COVID-19. CDR3s include the opening cysteine and the closing phenylalanine or tryptophan. D genes are given only for firm matches. Where a row states a size, it is once, few, many or the class of an expanded clone; other rows omit it.

>TRBV5-1|TRBD1|once|TRBJ1-1
TGCGCCAGCAGCAGACAGGGGGGAAACACTGAAGCTTTCTTT
CASSRQGGNTEAFF
>TRBV15|-|-|TRBJ1-6
TGTGCCACCAGCAGAGATAGCAGGGGCGATTCACCCCTCCACTTT
CATSRDSRGDSPLHF
>TRBV5-1|-|-|TRBJ2-5
TGCGCCAGCAGCACGTTACAGGGCCAAGAGACCCAGTACTTC
CASSTLQGQETQYF
>TRBV4-1|TRBD1|-|TRBJ1-1
TGCGCCAGCAGCCGGACACCGGGACAGGGGGTTGGCACTGAAGCTTTCTTT
CASSRTPGQGVGTEAFF
>TRBV19|TRBD1|-|TRBJ1-5
TGTGCCAGTAGGACAGGGACGTCCAACATCGGGCCCCAGCATTTT
CASRTGTSNIGPQHF
>TRBV2|-|many|TRBJ1-5
TGTGCCAGCAGTGAAGCGGGAGGCAATCAGCCCCAGCATTTT
CASSEAGGNQPQHF
>TRBV18|TRBD1|-|TRBJ2-1
TGTGCCAGCTCACTCCGGGACAGCTCCTACAATGAGCAGTTCTTC
CASSLRDSSYNEQFF
>TRBV28|TRBD2|-|TRBJ2-5
TGTGCCAGCAGTTTTACCCCGGGACTAGCGGGGAGAGAGACCCAGTACTTC
CASSFTPGLAGRETQYF
>TRBV4-1|TRBD1|-|TRBJ2-2
TGCGCCAGCAGCCAAGCGAGACAGGGTCTAAACACCGGGGAGCTGTTTTTT
CASSQARQGLNTGELFF
>TRBV7-6|-|-|TRBJ2-2
TGTGCCAGCAGCCTTGGGACTCCCCGAACCGGGGAGCTGTTTTTT
CASSLGTPRTGELFF
>TRBV5-4|TRBD1|-|TRBJ1-2
TGTGCCAGCAGCAGGGGACAGGGGGATGGCTACACCTTC
CASSRGQGDGYTF
>TRBV5-1|-|-|TRBJ1-4
TGCGCCAGCAGCCCCCAAACTGGACAGACTGGAAAACTGTTTTTT
CASSPQTGQTGKLFF
>TRBV25-1|TRBD1|-|TRBJ1-3
TGTGCCAGCAGGGGGGACAGGGGGAGAAACACCATATATTTT
CASRGDRGRNTIYF
>TRBV28|-|-|TRBJ2-3
TGTGCCAGCAGTGGGTCGGGGGGCCTTAATACGCAGTATTTT
CASSGSGGLNTQYF
>TRBV10-3|TRBD1|-|TRBJ1-5
TGTGCCATCAGTGGCTCCGGGACAGGGGGAGAGCCCCAGCATTTT
CAISGSGTGGEPQHF
>TRBV27|-|-|TRBJ1-5
TGTGCCAGCAGTTTGGGAGGAGATCAGCCCCAGCATTTT
CASSLGGDQPQHF
>TRBV1|-|once|TRBJ1-3
TGCACCAGCAGCCATCCAGTCGTGGGAGCAACTGGAAACACCATATATTTT
CTSSHPVVGATGNTIYF
>TRBV28|TRBD1|-|TRBJ1-5
TGTGCCAGCAGTTTAGGCTACAGGGGGCAATGGAATCAGCCCCAGCATTTT
CASSLGYRGQWNQPQHF
>TRBV10-3|TRBD1|-|TRBJ1-5
TGTGCCATCAGTGCACAGGGGGCTAATCAGCCCCAGCATTTT
CAISAQGANQPQHF
>TRBV6-5|TRBD1|-|TRBJ1-1
TGTGCCAGCACGGACAGGCCGTTCGGGAACACTGAAGCTTTCTTT
CASTDRPFGNTEAFF
>TRBV5-1|-|-|TRBJ1-3
TGCGCCAGCAGCGAACAAGGGGGATCGGGAAACACCATATATTTT
CASSEQGGSGNTIYF
>TRBV7-3|TRBD1|-|TRBJ2-3
TGTGCCAGCAGCACGGGACAGGGAGGATTGGATACGCAGTATTTT
CASSTGQGGLDTQYF
>TRBV6-5|-|-|TRBJ1-6
TGTGCCAGCACTTCAGGAGGGGCAGGGAATTCACCCCTCCACTTT
CASTSGGAGNSPLHF
>TRBV3-1/TRBV3-2|-|once|TRBJ1-3
TGTGCCAGCAGCCAAATAGGAGACACCATATATTTT
CASSQIGDTIYF
>TRBV7-4|TRBD1|-|TRBJ1-5
TGTGCCAGCAGGACAGGGGGCCAGCCCCAGCATTTT
CASRTGGQPQHF
>TRBV5-4|TRBD2|-|TRBJ2-2
TGTGCCAGCAGCTTGGGACTAGCGGGGCGAGGGAACACCGGGGAGCTGTTTTTT
CASSLGLAGRGNTGELFF
>TRBV11-2|-|-|TRBJ1-3
TGTGCCAGCAGCTTGTTGGGGGCGAGTTATGGAAACACCATATATTTT
CASSLLGASYGNTIYF
>TRBV5-1|TRBD1|-|TRBJ2-5
TGCGCCAGCAGCTTGGGGCCCTTAAACAGGGGTCGAGGACTGAGAGAGACCCAGTACTTC
CASSLGPLNRGRGLRETQYF
>TRBV7-2|TRBD1|-|TRBJ1-2
TGTGCCAGCAGCCAAACTCCAGGGGGAGGCTACACCTTC
CASSQTPGGGYTF
>TRBV2|TRBD2|-|TRBJ2-3
TGTGCCAGCAGGGGTACTAGCGGCGATACGCAGTATTTT
CASRGTSGDTQYF
>TRBV2|-|few|TRBJ1-4
TGTGCCAGCAGTGAAGGGTGGACGGTGAGGGAACTGTTTTTT
CASSEGWTVRELFF